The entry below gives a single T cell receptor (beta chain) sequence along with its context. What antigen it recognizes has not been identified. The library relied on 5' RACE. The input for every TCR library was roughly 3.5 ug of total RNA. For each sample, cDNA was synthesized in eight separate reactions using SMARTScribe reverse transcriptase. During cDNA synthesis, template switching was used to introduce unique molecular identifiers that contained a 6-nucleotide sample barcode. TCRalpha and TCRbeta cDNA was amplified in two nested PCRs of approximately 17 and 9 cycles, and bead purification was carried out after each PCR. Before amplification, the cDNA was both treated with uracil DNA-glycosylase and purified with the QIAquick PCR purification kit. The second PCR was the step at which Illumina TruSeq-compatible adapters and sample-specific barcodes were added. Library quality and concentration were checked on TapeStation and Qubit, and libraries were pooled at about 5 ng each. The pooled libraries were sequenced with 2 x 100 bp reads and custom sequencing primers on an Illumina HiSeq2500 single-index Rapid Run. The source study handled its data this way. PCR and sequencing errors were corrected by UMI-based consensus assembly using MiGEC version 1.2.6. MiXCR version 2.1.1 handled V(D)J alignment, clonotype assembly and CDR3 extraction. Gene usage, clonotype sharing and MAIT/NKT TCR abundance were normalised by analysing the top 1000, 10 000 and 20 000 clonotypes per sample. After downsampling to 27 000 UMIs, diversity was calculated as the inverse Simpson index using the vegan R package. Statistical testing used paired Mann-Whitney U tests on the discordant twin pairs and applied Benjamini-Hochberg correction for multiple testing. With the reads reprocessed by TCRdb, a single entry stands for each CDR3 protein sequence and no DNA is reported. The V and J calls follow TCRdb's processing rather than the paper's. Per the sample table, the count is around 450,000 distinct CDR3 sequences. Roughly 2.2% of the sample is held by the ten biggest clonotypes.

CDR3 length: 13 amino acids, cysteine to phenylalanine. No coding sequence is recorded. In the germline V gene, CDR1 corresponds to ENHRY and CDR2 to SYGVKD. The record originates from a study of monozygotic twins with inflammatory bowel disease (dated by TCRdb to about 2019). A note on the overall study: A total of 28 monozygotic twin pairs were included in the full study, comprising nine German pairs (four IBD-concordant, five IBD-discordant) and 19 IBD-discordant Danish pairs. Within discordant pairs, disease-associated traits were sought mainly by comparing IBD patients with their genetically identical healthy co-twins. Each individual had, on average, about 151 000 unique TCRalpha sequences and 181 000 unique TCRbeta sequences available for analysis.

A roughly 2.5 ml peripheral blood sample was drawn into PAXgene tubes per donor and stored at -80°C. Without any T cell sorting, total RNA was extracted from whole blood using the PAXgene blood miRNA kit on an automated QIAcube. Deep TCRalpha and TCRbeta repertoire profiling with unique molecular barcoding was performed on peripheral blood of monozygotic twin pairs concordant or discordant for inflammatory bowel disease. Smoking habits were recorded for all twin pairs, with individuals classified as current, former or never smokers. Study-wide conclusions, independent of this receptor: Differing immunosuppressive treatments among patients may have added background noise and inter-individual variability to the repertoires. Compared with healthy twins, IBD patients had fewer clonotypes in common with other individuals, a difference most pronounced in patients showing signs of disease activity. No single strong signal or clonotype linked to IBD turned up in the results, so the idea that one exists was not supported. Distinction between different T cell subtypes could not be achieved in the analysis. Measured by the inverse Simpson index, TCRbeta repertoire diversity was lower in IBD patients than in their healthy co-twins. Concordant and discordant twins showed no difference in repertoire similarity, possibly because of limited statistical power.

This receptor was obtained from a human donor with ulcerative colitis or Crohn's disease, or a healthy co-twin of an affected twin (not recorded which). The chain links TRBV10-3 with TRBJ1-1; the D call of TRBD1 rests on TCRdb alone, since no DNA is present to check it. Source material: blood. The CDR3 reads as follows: CASLQGMNTEAFF.